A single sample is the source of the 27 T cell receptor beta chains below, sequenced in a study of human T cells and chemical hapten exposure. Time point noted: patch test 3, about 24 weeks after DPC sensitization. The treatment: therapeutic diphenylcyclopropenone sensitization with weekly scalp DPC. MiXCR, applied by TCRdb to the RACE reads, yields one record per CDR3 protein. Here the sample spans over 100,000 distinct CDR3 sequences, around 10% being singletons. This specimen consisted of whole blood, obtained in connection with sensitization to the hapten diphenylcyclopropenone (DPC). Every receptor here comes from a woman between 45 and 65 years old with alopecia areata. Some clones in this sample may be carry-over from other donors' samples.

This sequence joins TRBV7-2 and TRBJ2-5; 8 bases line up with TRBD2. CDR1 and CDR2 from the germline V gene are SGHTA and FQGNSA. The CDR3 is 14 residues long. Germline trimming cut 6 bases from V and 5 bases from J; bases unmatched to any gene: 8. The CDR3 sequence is CASSQSGSRETQYF. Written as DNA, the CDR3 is TGTGCCAGCAGTCAAAGCGGGAGTCGCGAGACCCAGTACTTC.

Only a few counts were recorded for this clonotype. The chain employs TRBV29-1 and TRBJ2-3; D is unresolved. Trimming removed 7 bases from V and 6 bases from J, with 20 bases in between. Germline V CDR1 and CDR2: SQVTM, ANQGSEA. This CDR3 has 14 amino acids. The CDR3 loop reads CSARLISTSDTQYF. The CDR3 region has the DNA TGCAGCGCCCGATTGATTTCTACAAGCGATACGCAGTATTTT.

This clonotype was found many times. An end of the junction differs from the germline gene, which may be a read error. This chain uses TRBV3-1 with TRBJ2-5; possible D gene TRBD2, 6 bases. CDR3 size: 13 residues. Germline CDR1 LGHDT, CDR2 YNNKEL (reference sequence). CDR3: CASSPDYQGTQYF. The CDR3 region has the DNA TGTGCCAGCAGCCCGGACTACCAAGGGACCCAGTACTTC.

This CDR3 is CASNVGGTAQPQHF. CDR3 nucleotides: TGTGCCAGCAATGTAGGGGGTACCGCTCAGCCCCAGCATTTT. This chain connects TRBV7-9 to TRBJ1-5, with a weak D call TRBD1 (6 bases). The germline V and J ends were trimmed by 7 bases and 6 bases, with 16 bases remaining between them. CDR3 length equals 14 residues. Germline CDR1 and CDR2: SEHNR and FQNEAQ (reference sequence).

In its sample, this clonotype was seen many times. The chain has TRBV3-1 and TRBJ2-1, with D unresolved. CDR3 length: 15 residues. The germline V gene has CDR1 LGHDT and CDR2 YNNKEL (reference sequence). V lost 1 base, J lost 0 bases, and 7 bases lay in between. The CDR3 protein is CASSQGSYSYNEQFF. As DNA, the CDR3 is TGTGCCAGCAGCCAAGGGAGTTACTCCTACAATGAGCAGTTCTTC.

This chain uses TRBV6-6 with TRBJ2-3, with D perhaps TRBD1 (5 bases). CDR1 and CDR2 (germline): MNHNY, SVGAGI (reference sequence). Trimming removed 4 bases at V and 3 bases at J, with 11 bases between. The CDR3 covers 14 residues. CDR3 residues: CASSSGLNTDTQYF. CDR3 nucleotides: TGTGCCAGCAGTTCAGGGTTGAATACAGATACGCAGTATTTT.

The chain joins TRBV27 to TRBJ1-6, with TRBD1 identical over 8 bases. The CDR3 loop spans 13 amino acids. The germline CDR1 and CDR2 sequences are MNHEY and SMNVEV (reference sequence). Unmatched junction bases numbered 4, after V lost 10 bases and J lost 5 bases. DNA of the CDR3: TGTGCCACTTCGACAGGGGATAATTCACCCCTCCACTTT. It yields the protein CATSTGDNSPLHF.

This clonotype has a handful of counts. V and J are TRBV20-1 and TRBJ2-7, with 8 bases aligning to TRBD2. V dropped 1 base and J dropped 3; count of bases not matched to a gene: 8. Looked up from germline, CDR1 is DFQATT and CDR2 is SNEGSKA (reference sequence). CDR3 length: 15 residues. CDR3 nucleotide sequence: TGCAGTGCTAGAGCGGGCGGGGGGAAAAACTACGAGCAGTACTTC. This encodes CSARAGGGKNYEQYF.

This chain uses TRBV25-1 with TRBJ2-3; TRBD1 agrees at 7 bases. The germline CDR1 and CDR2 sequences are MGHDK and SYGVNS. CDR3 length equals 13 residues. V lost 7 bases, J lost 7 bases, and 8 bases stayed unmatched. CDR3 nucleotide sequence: TGTGCCAGCACCCCCACAGGGGTGCATACGCAGTATTTT. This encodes CASTPTGVHTQYF.

CDR3 nucleotides: TGTGCCAGCTCTGCGGACAACTCCTACAATGAGCAGTTCTTC. Translating gives CASSADNSYNEQFF. The rearrangement uses TRBV28 and TRBJ2-1; D is perhaps TRBD1 (5 bases). This CDR3 has 14 residues. V lost 8 bases and J lost 0, with 11 bases in between. The germline V gene encodes CDR1 MDHEN and CDR2 SYDVKM.

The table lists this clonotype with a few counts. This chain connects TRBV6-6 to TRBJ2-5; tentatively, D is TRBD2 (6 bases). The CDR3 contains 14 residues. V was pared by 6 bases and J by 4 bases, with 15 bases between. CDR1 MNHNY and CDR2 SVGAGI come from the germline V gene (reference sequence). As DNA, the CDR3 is TGTGCCAGCAGCACGGGAGTTGGGGGAGAGACCCAGTACTTC. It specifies CASSTGVGGETQYF.

Here the CDR3 reads CSVDLGRNSGANVLTF. The CDR3 nucleotides read TGCAGCGTTGATCTGGGGCGGAACTCTGGGGCCAACGTCCTGACTTTC. The chain carries TRBV29-1 and TRBJ2-6, with D perhaps TRBD1 (5 bases). The CDR3 is made up of 16 amino acids. Germline V gene lookup returns CDR1 SQVTM and CDR2 ANQGSEA. Trimming removed 3 bases at V and 0 bases at J, with 12 bases between.

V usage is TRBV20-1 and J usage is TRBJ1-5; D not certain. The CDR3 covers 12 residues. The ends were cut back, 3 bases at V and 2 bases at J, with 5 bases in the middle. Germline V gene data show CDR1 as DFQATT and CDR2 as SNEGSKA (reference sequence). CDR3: CSASRGNQPQHF. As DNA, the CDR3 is TGCAGTGCTAGTCGGGGCAATCAGCCCCAGCATTTT.

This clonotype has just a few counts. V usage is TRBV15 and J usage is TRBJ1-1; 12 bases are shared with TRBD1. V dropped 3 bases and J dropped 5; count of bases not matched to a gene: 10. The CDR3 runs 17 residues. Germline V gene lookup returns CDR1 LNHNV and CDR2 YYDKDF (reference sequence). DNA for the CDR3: TGTGCCACCAGCAGCCGGGACAGGGGGCTAGCAGGGACTGAAGCTTTCTTT. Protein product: CATSSRDRGLAGTEAFF.

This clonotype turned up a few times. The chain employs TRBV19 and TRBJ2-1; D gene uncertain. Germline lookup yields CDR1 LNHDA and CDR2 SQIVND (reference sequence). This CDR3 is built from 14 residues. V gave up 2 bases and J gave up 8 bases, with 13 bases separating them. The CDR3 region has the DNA TGTGCCAGTAGTATATACGGCCCCCGCGATGAGCAGTTCTTC. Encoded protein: CASSIYGPRDEQFF.

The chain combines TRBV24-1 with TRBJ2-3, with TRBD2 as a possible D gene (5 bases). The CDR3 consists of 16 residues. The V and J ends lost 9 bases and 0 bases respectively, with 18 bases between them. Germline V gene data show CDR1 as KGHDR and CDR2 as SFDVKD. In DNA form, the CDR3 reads TGTGCCACCGCTCCCCGGGGAGCGGCTAGCACAGATACGCAGTATTTT. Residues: CATAPRGAASTDTQYF.

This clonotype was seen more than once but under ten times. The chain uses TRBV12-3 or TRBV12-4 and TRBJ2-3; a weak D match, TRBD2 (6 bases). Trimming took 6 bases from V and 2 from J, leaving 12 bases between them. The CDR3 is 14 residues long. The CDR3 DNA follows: TGTGCCAGCAGCACTAGCAGACCCACAGATACGCAGTATTTT. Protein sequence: CASSTSRPTDTQYF.

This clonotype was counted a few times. The CDR3 region has the DNA TGTGCCAGCAGCCCTGGGGGAACCCTGACCTACGAGCAGTACTTC. Translated: CASSPGGTLTYEQYF. The chain recombines TRBV28 with TRBJ2-7; perhaps D is TRBD1 or TRBD2 (5 bases each). V dropped 6 bases and J dropped 2 bases, with 17 bases sitting between them. CDR3 length equals 15 residues. Germline loops: CDR1 MDHEN, CDR2 SYDVKM.

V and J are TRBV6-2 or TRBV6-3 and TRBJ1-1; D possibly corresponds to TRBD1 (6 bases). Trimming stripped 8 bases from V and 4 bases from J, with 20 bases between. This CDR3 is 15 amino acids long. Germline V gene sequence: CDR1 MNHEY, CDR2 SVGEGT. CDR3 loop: CASGRLQGQGTEAFF. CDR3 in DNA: TGTGCCAGCGGACGCTTACAGGGTCAGGGCACTGAAGCTTTCTTT.

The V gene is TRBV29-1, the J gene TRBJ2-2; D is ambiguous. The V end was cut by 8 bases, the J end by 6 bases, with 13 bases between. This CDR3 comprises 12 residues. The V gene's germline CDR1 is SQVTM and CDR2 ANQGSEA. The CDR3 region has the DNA TGCAGCTCCGTGGGTGGGGCCGGGGAGCTGTTTTTT. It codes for CSSVGGAGELFF.

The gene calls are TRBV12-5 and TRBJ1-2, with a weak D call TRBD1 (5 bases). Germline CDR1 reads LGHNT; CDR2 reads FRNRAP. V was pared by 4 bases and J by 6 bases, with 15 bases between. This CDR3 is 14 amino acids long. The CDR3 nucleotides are TGTGCTAGTGGTTCCAACCCTTCGACAGATGGCTACACCTTC. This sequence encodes CASGSNPSTDGYTF.

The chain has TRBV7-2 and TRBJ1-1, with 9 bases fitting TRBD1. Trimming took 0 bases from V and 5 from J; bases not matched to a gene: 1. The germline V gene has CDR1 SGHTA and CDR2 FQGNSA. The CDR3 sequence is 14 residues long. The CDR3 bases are TGTGCCAGCAGCTTAGCCGACAGGGGGACTGAAGCTTTCTTT. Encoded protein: CASSLADRGTEAFF.

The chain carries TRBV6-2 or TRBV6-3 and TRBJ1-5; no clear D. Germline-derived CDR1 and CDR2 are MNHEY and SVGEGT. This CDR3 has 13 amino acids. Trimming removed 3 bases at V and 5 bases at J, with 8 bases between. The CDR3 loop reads CASSYVGDQPQHF. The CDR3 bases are TGTGCCAGCAGTTATGTAGGTGATCAGCCCCAGCATTTT.

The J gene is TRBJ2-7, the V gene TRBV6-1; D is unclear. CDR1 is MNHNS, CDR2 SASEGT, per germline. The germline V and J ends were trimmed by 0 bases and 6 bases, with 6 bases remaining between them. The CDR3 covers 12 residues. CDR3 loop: CASSEALAEQYF. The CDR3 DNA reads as TGTGCCAGCAGTGAAGCCCTCGCCGAGCAGTACTTC.

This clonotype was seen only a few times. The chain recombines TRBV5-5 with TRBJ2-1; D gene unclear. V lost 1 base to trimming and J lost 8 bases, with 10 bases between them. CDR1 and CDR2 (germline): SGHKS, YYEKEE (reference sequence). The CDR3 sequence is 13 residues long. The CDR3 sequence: CASSLYVQDEQFF. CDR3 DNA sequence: TGTGCCAGCAGCTTGTACGTCCAGGATGAGCAGTTCTTC.

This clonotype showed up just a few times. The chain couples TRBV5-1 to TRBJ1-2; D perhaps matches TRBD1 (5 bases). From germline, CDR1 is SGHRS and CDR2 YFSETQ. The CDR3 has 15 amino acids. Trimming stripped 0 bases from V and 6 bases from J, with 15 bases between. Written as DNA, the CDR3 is TGCGCCAGCAGCTTGGTTCAGGGAGGAGGAAATGGCTACACCTTC. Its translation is CASSLVQGGGNGYTF.

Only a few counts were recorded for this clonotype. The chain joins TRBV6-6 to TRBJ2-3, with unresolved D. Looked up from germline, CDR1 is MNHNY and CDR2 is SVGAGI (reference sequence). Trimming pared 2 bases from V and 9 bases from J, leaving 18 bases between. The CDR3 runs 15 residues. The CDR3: CASSYAPPAIETQYF. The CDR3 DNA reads TGTGCCAGCAGTTACGCCCCCCCGGCGATCGAAACGCAGTATTTT.